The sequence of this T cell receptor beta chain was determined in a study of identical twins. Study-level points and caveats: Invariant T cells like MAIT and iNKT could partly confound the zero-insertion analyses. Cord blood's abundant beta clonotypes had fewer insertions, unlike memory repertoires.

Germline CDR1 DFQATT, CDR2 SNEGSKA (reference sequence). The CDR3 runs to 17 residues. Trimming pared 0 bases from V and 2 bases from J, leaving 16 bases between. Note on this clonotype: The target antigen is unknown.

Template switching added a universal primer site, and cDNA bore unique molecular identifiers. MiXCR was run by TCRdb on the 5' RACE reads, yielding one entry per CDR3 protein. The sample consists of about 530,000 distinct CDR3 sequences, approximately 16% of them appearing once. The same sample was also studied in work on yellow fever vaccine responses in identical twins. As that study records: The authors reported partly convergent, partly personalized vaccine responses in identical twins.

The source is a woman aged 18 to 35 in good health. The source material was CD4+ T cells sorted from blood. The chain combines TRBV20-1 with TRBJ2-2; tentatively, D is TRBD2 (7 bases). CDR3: CSARDDRTGGNTGELFF. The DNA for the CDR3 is TGCAGTGCTAGAGATGACAGAACGGGGGGCAACACCGGGGAGCTGTTTTTT.